This T cell receptor beta chain originates from a study of shared clonotypes between healthy human individuals (dated by TCRdb to 2020 to 2022). Notes on the research overall: The cohort included three men and two women between 18 and 49 years of age. Leukapheresis yielded between about 0.94 and 9.5 billion PBMCs per donor. Blood TCR repertoires of five healthy adults were deeply sequenced to estimate repertoire size and the extent of clonotype sharing between individuals. To increase sequencing depth and limit assay-specific biases, TCR repertoire library preparation and sequencing were carried out by different laboratories using diverse techniques. For each donor, three plates each were used for CD4 naive and CD4 memory, two plates were used for CD8 naive, and one plate was used for CD8 memory. The investigation overall reported the following: Larger estimated clonotype richness was generally found for naive subsets than for memory subsets. Based on pairwise subsampling, the degree of clonotype sharing among donors was expected to be affected by sequencing depth. Compared with non-shared clonotypes, clonotypes shared by all four sorted-subset donors had higher generation probabilities. About 5% of naive CD4, approximately 3.7% of naive CD8, approximately 2.2% of memory CD4, and around 0.42% of memory CD8 clonotypes were shared across several donors. Sampling was restricted to blood, and TCR repertoires in tissue are likely to differ from TCR repertoires in blood. Incomplete sequencing was indicated by rarefaction of sorted-subset datasets, despite the large sequencing depth. Because the study included a small number of donors, the genetic and exposure-history diversity represented was limited.

This clone appeared a single time. There is no known antigen for this receptor. At one end, the junction sequence differs from germline, possibly due to a read error. Donors were healthy HIV-negative adults with no recently reported acute infections or vaccinations. All donors were Caucasian adults living in Nashville, Tennessee, USA. Magnetic negative selection was used to enrich CD4+ T cells, after which naive cells were positively selected on CD45RA and the negative fraction became the memory subset. Blood was collected by leukapheresis, and PBMCs were isolated by Ficoll-Histopaque density gradient centrifugation and then cryopreserved in liquid nitrogen vapor phase. Analytical flow cytometry was used to check the purity and quantity of every magnetically sorted T cell population. Genomic DNA was isolated from every sorted fraction and measured by UV absorbance on a Nanodrop 2000c. The CDR3 runs 13 residues from the cysteine to the phenylalanine. CDR3 DNA only is kept here, 39 bases in frame from base 1. According to the germline V gene, CDR1 reads SGHDN and CDR2 reads FVKESK.

Using the deep immunoSEQ assay, multiplex PCR amplified TCR CDR3 regions from genomic DNA. For each cell subset, the extracted genomic DNA was distributed evenly across all wells of several immunoSEQ 96-well plates, and each plate served as one replicate. For sorted subsets, each replicate PCR was loaded with roughly 200 ng genomic DNA, equivalent to about 30,000 T cell genomes. Purified libraries were measured with a Qubit 3.0 fluorometer, size-checked on a Bioanalyzer 2100, and measured again with the KAPA Library Quantification kit. A separate single-read 150-cycle Illumina NextSeq 550 flow cell was used to sequence each immunoSEQ 96-well plate. The original pipeline was this. Because the immunoSEQ output included only junctional sequences and no quality scores, the filtering could not be the same as the filtering used for full-length reads. To assign V/J genes and CDR3, sequences were annotated against IMGT germline references using PyIR, a Python wrapper for IgBLAST v1.9. Reads were filtered out if the reads had weak V/J assignments (E-value above 1e-6), no CDR3, stop codons, out-of-frame junctions, or ambiguous translated residues. A V3J clonotype was defined by an identical inferred V gene, J gene, and CDR3 amino acid sequence. Percentage overlap between repertoires was calculated by dividing the number of shared unique clonotypes by the size of the smaller repertoire. Richness of each repertoire was evaluated using RTK rarefaction, the Chao1 estimator, and Recon v2.1 estimates of unobserved clonotypes. Generation probabilities were computed with OLGA for all TCRbeta clonotypes obtained by the gDNA method from a few donors. The source is immuneACCESS, and TCRdb retained only in-frame sequences with V and J called. Part of the clones is not carried over; for the studies checked, unresolved V genes explain less than half of this, and the remainder is unexplained. V and J calls and clone size are given by that table; D and trimming were obtained from the DNA. The sample data list approximately 640,000 clones, and about three quarters of these were observed just once. The top ten hold 1.8% of the sample.

This clonotype was obtained from a woman aged 25 to 39 in good health. The source material was memory CD4+ T cells sorted from blood. What this sample's cell subset or site label stands for: CD45RA-negative fraction. The V and J segments used are TRBV14 and TRBJ1-1; the D gene is not confidently resolved. The DNA sequence is as follows: TGTGCCAGCAGCCCGCAACGTGTCACTGGAGCTTTCTTT. Its protein is CASSPQRVTGAFF.